What follows are 8 T cell receptor beta chains derived from one specimen sequenced in a study of shared clonotypes between healthy human individuals (dated by TCRdb to 2019 to 2021). Libraries were prepared through the immunoSEQ multiplex PCR assay. In its TCRdb copy, this immuneACCESS table keeps in-frame sequences only and misses some clones. Where compared with another copy, unresolved V genes explain less than half of these, and the others have no known cause. This sample is represented by 800,000 to 1,200,000 clones; 75% to 80% of them were singletons. About 0.52% of the sample comes from the top ten. Sequencing used memory CD4+ T cells from PBMCs. The cell subset or site label corresponds to: CD45RA-negative fraction. The origin of the receptors is a man between 18 and 35 years old in good health. Some clones in this sample may be carry-over from other donors' samples.

J is TRBJ1-5 and V is TRBV2; D may be TRBD1 (5 bases). This CDR3 comprises 14 residues. Trimming left V 1 base short and J 11 bases short, with 15 bases between. Germline V lookup: CDR1 SNHLY, CDR2 FYNNEI. CDR3 sequence: CASSEGQFLGAQHF. The CDR3 bases are TGTGCCAGCAGTGAAGGGCAGTTTTTGGGGGCCCAGCATTTT.

The V and J genes are TRBV7-6 and TRBJ2-7, with a weak D call TRBD2 (6 bases). This CDR3 comprises 16 residues. The germline V gene encodes CDR1 SGHVS and CDR2 FNYEAQ. The germline V and J ends were trimmed by 5 bases and 0 bases, with 17 bases remaining between them. CDR3 amino acids: CASSTPMGGASYEQYF. The DNA of the CDR3 is TGTGCCAGCAGCACTCCGATGGGGGGAGCCTCCTACGAGCAGTACTTC.

The CDR3 bases are TGTGCCGCCCAACGACCAGGGACGAACACCGGGGAGCTGTTTTTT. Amino acid sequence: CAAQRPGTNTGELFF. The V gene is TRBV28, the J gene TRBJ2-2, with a tentative D call TRBD1 (5 bases). Trimming removed 11 bases at V and 0 bases at J, with 16 bases between. The CDR3 sequence is 15 residues long. Germline loops: CDR1 MDHEN, CDR2 SYDVKM.

This clone was detected only a few times. J is TRBJ1-1 and V is TRBV9; weak D call: TRBD1 (6 bases). Germline assignment: CDR1 SGDLS and CDR2 YYNGEE. The CDR3 runs to 13 residues. Trimming removed 4 bases from V and 1 base from J, with 8 bases in between. The CDR3: CASSWGQNTEAFF. The CDR3 DNA is TGTGCCAGCAGCTGGGGGCAGAACACTGAAGCTTTCTTT.

In its sample, this clone was seen a few times. V is TRBV29-1 and J is TRBJ1-1, with D hard to call. The CDR3 has 13 amino acids. Trimming removed 4 bases at V and 0 bases at J, with 9 bases between. Germline V gives CDR1 SQVTM, CDR2 ANQGSEA. The CDR3 nucleotides read TGCAGCGTTGGAGCAGTCCTGAACACTGAAGCTTTCTTT. Amino acids: CSVGAVLNTEAFF.

The chain has TRBV19 and TRBJ2-4; D possibly corresponds to TRBD1 (6 bases). CDR3 length: 14 amino acids. Germline V gene sequence: CDR1 LNHDA, CDR2 SQIVND (reference sequence). Trimming pared 2 bases from V and 1 base from J, leaving 6 bases between. CDR3 DNA sequence: TGTGCCAGTAGTATAAGGGGGGCCAAAAACATTCAGTACTTC. Encoded protein: CASSIRGAKNIQYF.

V is TRBV28 and J is TRBJ1-5, with D possibly being TRBD1 (5 bases). V was pared by 7 bases and J by 0 bases, with 19 bases between. Germline CDR1 MDHEN, CDR2 SYDVKM. CDR3 size: 17 residues. CDR3 amino acids: CASIPNGGRYSNQPQHF. The CDR3 region has the DNA TGTGCCAGCATCCCCAATGGGGGTAGGTATAGCAATCAGCCCCAGCATTTT.

The chain has TRBV29-1 and TRBJ1-1; D remains unclear. Germline V lookup: CDR1 SQVTM, CDR2 ANQGSEA. The CDR3 has 13 residues. V dropped 3 bases and J dropped 6 bases, with 14 bases sitting between them. DNA of the CDR3: TGCAGCGTTGAGAGGGTAGTAGGAGCTGAAGCTTTCTTT. Protein product: CSVERVVGAEAFF.